Listed below are T cell receptor beta chains from one sample, sequenced in a study of shared clonotypes between healthy human individuals. The protocol was immunoSEQ multiplex PCR, while the TCRdb copy is restricted to in-frame clones and leaves out a portion. The sample comprises fewer than 850,000 clones, 72% of which are singletons, and approximately 2% rests with the top ten. Sequenced: memory CD4+ T cells sorted from blood. These receptors were collected from a woman aged 25 to 39 in good health. CDR3s include the opening cysteine and the closing phenylalanine or tryptophan. Size is stated for part of the rows, as once, few or many counts, or as a class when the clone is expanded.

V,size,J,CDR3
TRBV7-9,NA,TRBJ2-1,CASSPPSSSYNEQFF
TRBV7-9,NA,TRBJ1-3,CASSPRGGGSSGNTIYF
TRBV7-2,few,TRBJ2-7,CASSLNGGAYEQYF
TRBV4-1,few,TRBJ2-3,CASSPRQGAVFMTDTQYF
TRBV30,NA,TRBJ2-5,CAWSVGRTAVETQYF
TRBV2,NA,TRBJ1-3,CASSEGNTIYF
TRBV7-9,NA,TRBJ2-3,CASSFTRWASTDTQYF
TRBV5-6,NA,TRBJ2-3,CASNLWRGRARTDTQYF
TRBV11-1,NA,TRBJ2-7,CASSLLTGPQYF
TRBV5-1,NA,TRBJ2-2,CASSGDFNTGELFF
TRBV29-1,NA,TRBJ2-2,CSASTRFGELFF
TRBV5-1,NA,TRBJ1-1,CASSQGQRPPFF
TRBV28,NA,TRBJ2-1,CASSLAGLAGGPDNEQFF
TRBV18,NA,TRBJ2-3,CASSPPRMEDSTDTQYF
TRBV30,NA,TRBJ2-3,CAWSRDRGLTDTQYF
TRBV2,NA,TRBJ1-1,CASSEVPTGEAFF
TRBV28,once,TRBJ2-3,CASFYKGTDTQYF
TRBV27,NA,TRBJ2-1,CASSFKGRGQFF
TRBV10-3,once,TRBJ1-2,CAIGDLGGSGGYTF
TRBV19,once,TRBJ2-7,CASRATLTYEQYF
TRBV27,NA,TRBJ2-7,CASSEAPGTSTYEQYF
TRBV5-1,many,TRBJ2-5,CASSPEWGETQYF
TRBV2,NA,TRBJ2-1,CASLGLEGGRAFLFFF
TRBV5-8,NA,TRBJ1-3,CASSLKVAIYF
TRBV7-9,few,TRBJ2-3,CASSFGHGASTDTQYF
TRBV5-1,NA,TRBJ1-2,CASSLDGRYGYTF
TRBV19,NA,TRBJ2-5,CASSMGLREVETQYF
TRBV7-6,NA,TRBJ1-1,CASSFVGDAFF
TRBV6-6,NA,TRBJ2-4,CASSRVGNIQYF
TRBV9,few,TRBJ2-3,CASSVATRTDTQYF
TRBV10-3,NA,TRBJ1-1,CAISEGDRVAFF
TRBV11-2,once,TRBJ2-3,CASSSGQGIADTQYF
TRBV4-1,few,TRBJ2-6,CASSRPDGANVLTF
TRBV30,NA,TRBJ1-1,CAWNRENTEAFF
TRBV19,NA,TRBJ2-7,CASRGQGIYEQYF
TRBV2,NA,TRBJ2-5,CASSYLTGVGETQYF
TRBV9,NA,TRBJ1-4,CASSVAGGWGEKLFF
TRBV7-8,many,TRBJ1-2,CASSWVTGISSYGYTF
TRBV7-2,NA,TRBJ2-1,CASGPWGLAGVNEQFF
TRBV28,NA,TRBJ2-1,CASSAGRGAHNEQFF
TRBV19,NA,TRBJ1-2,CASSISTGGEKGYTF
TRBV6-5,NA,TRBJ2-7,CATYFAGAGEQYF
TRBV19,NA,TRBJ1-3,CASSTPRVRSGNTIYF
TRBV18,NA,TRBJ2-1,CASSEYNEQFF
TRBV14,NA,TRBJ1-1,CASSQGGRELDTEAFF
TRBV6-4,NA,TRBJ2-2,CASKQGRNTGELFF
TRBV28,NA,TRBJ1-1,CASSSGPGRFEAFF
TRBV27,once,TRBJ2-1,CASSSPTRSYNEQFF
TRBV18,NA,TRBJ2-3,CASSPGHDYTDTQYF
TRBV5-6,NA,TRBJ2-6,CASSTYGGSGANVLTF